This TCR beta chain was captured in a study of identical twins. A template switching step contributed a universal primer site, while unique molecular identifiers were present in the cDNA. TCRdb used MiXCR to reprocess the 5' RACE reads, holding one entry per CDR3 protein. The sample carries about 200,000 distinct CDR3 sequences, around 10% recorded once. The CDR3 length is 14 residues. The germline V gene has CDR1 SEHNR and CDR2 FQNEAQ (reference sequence). The V end was cut by 2 bases, the J end by 4 bases, with 11 bases between. This clonotype was recorded a few times. The sequenced sample was memory (CD45RO+) T cells sorted from blood. The source is a woman aged 18-29 years in good health. This chain joins TRBV7-9 and TRBJ1-2; D gene uncertain. In DNA, the CDR3 is TGTGCCAGCAGCTTAAAAGGGAACGGCTATGGCTACACCTTC. This gives the protein CASSLKGNGYGYTF.